Listed below are T cell receptor beta chains from one sample, sequenced in a study of Graves' ophthalmopathy and Graves' hyperthyroidism. TCRdb itself ran the multiplex PCR reads through MiXCR, one entry per CDR3 protein. The table has approximately 500,000 distinct CDR3 sequences, 13% to 15% seen once. Material for sequencing was blood. These receptors all come from a young woman with Graves' ophthalmopathy. Each CDR3 is given with its conserved first and last residue. The D gene is left open where the match is weak. The size entry is marked missing in some rows and otherwise reads once, few, many or a size class.

abundance	v_gene	j_gene	d_gene	CDR3aa	CDR3nt
-	TRBV12-3/TRBV12-4	TRBJ1-2	-	CASSFPGTPNYGYTF	TGTGCCAGCAGTTTTCCCGGGACACCTAACTATGGCTACACCTTC
many	TRBV5-1	TRBJ1-6	TRBD1	CASRPGQGVSPLHF	TGCGCCAGCAGGCCGGGACAGGGTGTTTCACCCCTCCACTTT
many	TRBV2	TRBJ2-2	-	CASYGNTGELFF	TGTGCCAGCTACGGGAACACCGGGGAGCTGTTTTTT
many	TRBV6-5	TRBJ2-7	-	CASSWAERYEQYF	TGTGCCAGCAGTTGGGCCGAAAGGTACGAGCAGTACTTC
many	TRBV28	TRBJ1-1	-	CASSLFGGSNTEAFF	TGTGCCAGCAGTTTATTTGGGGGGTCGAACACTGAAGCTTTCTTT
many	TRBV25-1	TRBJ2-7	-	CASIPRPGSHYEQYF	TGTGCCAGCATACCGCGTCCGGGGTCTCACTACGAGCAGTACTTC
few	TRBV4-2	TRBJ1-1	TRBD1	CASSQDSHRGTEAFF	TGTGCCAGCAGCCAAGATAGTCACAGGGGAACTGAAGCTTTCTTT
many	TRBV14	TRBJ1-2	-	CASSQAEGLNYGYTF	TGTGCCAGCAGCCAAGCGGAGGGCCTTAACTATGGCTACACCTTC
few	TRBV12-3/TRBV12-4	TRBJ2-5	-	CASSIGPGGETQYF	TGTGCCAGCAGTATTGGGCCCGGAGGTGAGACCCAGTACTTC
-	TRBV5-1	TRBJ1-3	-	CASSLMGAQGEAGNTICF	TGCGCTAGCAGCTTGATGGGGGCCCAGGGCGAGGCTGGAAACACCATATGTTTT
many	TRBV13	TRBJ1-6	-	CASSPGGPNSPLHF	TGTGCCAGCAGCCCGGGGGGCCCAAATTCACCCCTCCACTTT
many	TRBV5-1	TRBJ1-1	-	CASSSDRDTEAFF	TGTGCCAGCAGTTCAGACCGGGACACGGAAGCTTTCTTT
many	TRBV7-2	TRBJ1-2	-	CASSLEDRRQPYTF	TGTGCCAGCAGCTTAGAGGATCGACGTCAACCCTACACCTTC
many	TRBV20-1	TRBJ1-5	-	CSARQGNKPQHF	TGCAGTGCTAGGCAGGGGAATAAGCCCCAGCATTTT
many	TRBV28	TRBJ1-6	-	CASNGGSGNSPLHF	TGTGCCAGCAATGGGGGGTCTGGTAATTCACCCCTCCACTTT
many	TRBV12-3/TRBV12-4	TRBJ1-6	-	CASSPRTGNSPLHF	TGTGCCAGCAGTCCTAGGACGGGCAATTCACCCCTCCACTTT
many	TRBV12-3/TRBV12-4	TRBJ1-2	-	CASSSDRDYGYTF	TGTGCCAGCAGTTCCGACAGAGACTATGGCTACACCTTC
many	TRBV4-1	TRBJ1-1	-	CASSQVSYTEAFF	TGCGCCAGCAGCCAAGTTTCCTACACTGAAGCTTTCTTT
many	TRBV28	TRBJ1-1	-	CASTQVTRDILFEAFF	TGTGCCAGCACCCAAGTAACCCGGGACATACTATTTGAAGCTTTCTTT
many	TRBV24-1	TRBJ1-2	-	CATSDPIRKGGGYTF	TGTGCCACCAGTGACCCCATTCGGAAGGGGGGCGGCTACACCTTC
few	TRBV18	TRBJ1-5	-	CASSPEMNQPQHF	TGTGCCAGCTCACCTGAAATGAATCAGCCCCAGCATTTT
many	TRBV3-1	TRBJ2-7	TRBD2	CASSHLAGGGDEQYF	TGTGCCAGCAGCCACTTAGCGGGAGGTGGGGACGAGCAGTACTTC
many	TRBV5-1	TRBJ2-5	TRBD2	CASSSLSGGPAYF	TGCGCCAGCAGCTCCCTTAGCGGGGGGCCCGCGTACTTC
many	TRBV6-1	TRBJ1-5	TRBD1	CASSTGDGNQPQHF	TGTGCCAGCAGTACAGGGGACGGTAATCAGCCCCAGCATTTT
many	TRBV6-1	TRBJ1-5	TRBD1	CASRLGQGIGQPQHF	TGTGCCAGCAGACTAGGACAGGGGATCGGGCAGCCCCAGCATTTT
many	TRBV10-1	TRBJ2-5	TRBD1	CASSGGTGQETQYF	TGCGCCAGCAGTGGTGGGACAGGACAAGAGACCCAGTACTTC
many	TRBV18	TRBJ1-1	-	CASSPTRNTEAFF	TGTGCCAGCAGTCCCACACGGAACACTGAAGCTTTCTTT
-	TRBV28	TRBJ2-7	-	CASSFRVRALGEQYF	TGTGCCAGCAGTTTCCGGGTCAGGGCCTTGGGGGAGCAGTACTTC
many	TRBV6-5	TRBJ2-5	TRBD2	CASSLRTSGHGETQYF	TGTGCCAGCAGTCTCCGGACTAGCGGCCACGGCGAGACCCAGTACTTC
many	TRBV6-1	TRBJ1-1	-	CASSEIRGSAFF	TGTGCCAGCAGTGAAATCAGGGGAAGCGCTTTCTTT
many	TRBV11-2	TRBJ1-2	-	CASSLGGWGANYGYTF	TGTGCCAGCAGCTTAGGGGGTTGGGGGGCGAACTATGGCTACACCTTC
many	TRBV4-1	TRBJ2-7	-	CASSQFRVRHEQYF	TGCGCCAGCAGCCAGTTCAGGGTAAGGCACGAGCAGTACTTC
many	TRBV7-9	TRBJ1-2	-	CASSIWTEYGYTF	TGTGCCAGCAGCATCTGGACGGAATATGGCTACACCTTC
many	TRBV28	TRBJ2-2	-	CASSTIMGRLDTGELFF	TGTGCCAGCAGTACTATCATGGGGAGATTGGACACCGGGGAGCTGTTTTTT
few	TRBV6-5	TRBJ2-2	TRBD2	CASSYKAGVTGELFF	TGTGCCAGCAGTTACAAAGCGGGAGTTACCGGGGAGCTGTTTTTT
many	TRBV5-6	TRBJ2-7	-	CASSPVGSDEQYF	TGTGCCAGCAGCCCGGTGGGGTCCGACGAGCAGTACTTC
many	TRBV28	TRBJ1-2	-	CASSLRLEYYGYTF	TGTGCCAGCAGTTTACGTCTGGAGTACTATGGCTACACCTTC
-	TRBV12-3/TRBV12-4	TRBJ1-1	-	CASSFRRTEAFF	TGTGCCAGCAGTTTTCGGCGCACTGAAGCTTTCTTT
-	TRBV28	TRBJ2-7	-	CASSLSLRGQTYEQYF	TGTGCCAGCAGTTTAAGTCTTCGGGGACAAACCTACGAGCAGTACTTC
many	TRBV15	TRBJ1-6	-	CATSRGGAEPLHF	TGTGCCACCAGCAGAGGAGGTGCAGAGCCCCTCCACTTT
many	TRBV12-3/TRBV12-4	TRBJ2-7	TRBD2	CASSPLAGGWEQYF	TGTGCCAGCAGCCCACTAGCGGGAGGATGGGAGCAGTACTTC
once	TRBV28	TRBJ2-7	TRBD2	CASSTLGLAAPYEQYF	TGTGCCAGCAGTACCCTTGGACTAGCGGCTCCCTACGAGCAGTACTTC